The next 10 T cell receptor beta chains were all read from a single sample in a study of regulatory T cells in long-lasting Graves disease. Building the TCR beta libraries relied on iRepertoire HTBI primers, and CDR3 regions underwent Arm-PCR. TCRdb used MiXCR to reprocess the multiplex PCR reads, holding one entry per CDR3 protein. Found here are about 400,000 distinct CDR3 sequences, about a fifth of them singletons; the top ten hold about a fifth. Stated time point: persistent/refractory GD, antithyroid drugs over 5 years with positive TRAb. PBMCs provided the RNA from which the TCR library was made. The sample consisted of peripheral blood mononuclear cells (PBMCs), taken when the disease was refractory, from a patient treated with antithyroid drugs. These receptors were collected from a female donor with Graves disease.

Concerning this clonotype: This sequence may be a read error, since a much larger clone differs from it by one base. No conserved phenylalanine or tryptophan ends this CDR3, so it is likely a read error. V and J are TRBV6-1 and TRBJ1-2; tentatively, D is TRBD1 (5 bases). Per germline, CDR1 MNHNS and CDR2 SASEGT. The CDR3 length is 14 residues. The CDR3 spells CASSAGRSDYGYTL. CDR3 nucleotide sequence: TGCGCCAGCAGTGCGGGGCGATCGGACTATGGCTACACCCTC.

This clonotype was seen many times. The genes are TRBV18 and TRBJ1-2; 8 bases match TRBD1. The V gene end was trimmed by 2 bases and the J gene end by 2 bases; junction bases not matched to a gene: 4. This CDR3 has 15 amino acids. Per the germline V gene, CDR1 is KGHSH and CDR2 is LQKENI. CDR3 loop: CASSPAGQGNYGYTF. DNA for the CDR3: TGTGCCAGCTCACCAGCCGGACAGGGCAACTATGGCTACACCTTC.

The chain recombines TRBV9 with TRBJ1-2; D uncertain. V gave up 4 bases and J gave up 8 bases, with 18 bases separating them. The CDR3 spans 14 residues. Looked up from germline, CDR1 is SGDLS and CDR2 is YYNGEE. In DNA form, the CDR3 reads TGTGCCAGCAGCCTTAGACTGGATCACGGAGGCTACACCTTC. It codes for CASSLRLDHGGYTF.

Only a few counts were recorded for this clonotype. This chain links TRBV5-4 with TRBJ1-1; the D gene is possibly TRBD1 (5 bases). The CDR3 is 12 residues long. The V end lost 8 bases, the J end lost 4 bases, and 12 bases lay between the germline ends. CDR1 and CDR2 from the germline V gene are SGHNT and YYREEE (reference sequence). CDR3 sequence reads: CASSEGFTEAFF. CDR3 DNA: TGTGCCAGTAGTGAGGGGTTCACTGAAGCTTTCTTT.

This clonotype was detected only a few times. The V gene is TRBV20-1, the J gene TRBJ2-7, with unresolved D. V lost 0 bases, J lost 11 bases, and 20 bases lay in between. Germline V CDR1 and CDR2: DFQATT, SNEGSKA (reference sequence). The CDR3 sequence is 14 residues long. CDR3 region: CSARDLRPPQAEYF. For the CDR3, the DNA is TGCAGTGCTAGAGATCTACGGCCTCCCCAGGCCGAGTACTTC.

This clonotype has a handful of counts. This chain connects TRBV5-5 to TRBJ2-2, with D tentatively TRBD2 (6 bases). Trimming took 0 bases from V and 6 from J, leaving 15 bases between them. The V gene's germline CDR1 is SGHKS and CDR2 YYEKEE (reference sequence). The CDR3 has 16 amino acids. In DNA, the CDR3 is TGTGCCAGCAGCTTGGGGCTAATCGGGAGTTCCGGGGAGCTGTTTTTT. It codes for CASSLGLIGSSGELFF. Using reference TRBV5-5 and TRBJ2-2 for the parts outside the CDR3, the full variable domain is DAGVTQSPTHLIKTRGQQVTLRCSPISGHKSVSWYQQVLGQGPQFIFQYYEKEERGRGNFPDRFSARQFPNYSSELNVNALLLGDSALYLCASSLGLIGSSGELFFGEGSRLTVL.

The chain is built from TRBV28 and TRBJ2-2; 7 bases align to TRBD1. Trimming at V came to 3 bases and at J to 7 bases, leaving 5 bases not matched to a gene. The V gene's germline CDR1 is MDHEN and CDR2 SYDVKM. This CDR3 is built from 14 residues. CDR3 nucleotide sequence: TGTGCCAGCAGTTTGACAGGGTCCGGCGGGGAGCTGTTTTTT. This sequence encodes CASSLTGSGGELFF.

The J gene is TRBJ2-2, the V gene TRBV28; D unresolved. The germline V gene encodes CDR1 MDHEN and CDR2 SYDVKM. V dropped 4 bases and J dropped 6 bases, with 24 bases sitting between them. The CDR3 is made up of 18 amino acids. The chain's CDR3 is CASSWAGPLRPQAGELFF. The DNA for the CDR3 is TGTGCCAGCAGTTGGGCAGGCCCCTTGAGGCCCCAGGCCGGGGAGCTGTTTTTT.

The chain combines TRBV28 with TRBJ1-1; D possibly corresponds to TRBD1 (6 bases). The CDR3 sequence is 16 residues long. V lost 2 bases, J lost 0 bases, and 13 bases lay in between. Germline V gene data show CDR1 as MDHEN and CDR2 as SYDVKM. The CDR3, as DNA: TGTGCCAGCAGTTTAGGCCCCGGGACACTGAACACTGAAGCTTTCTTT. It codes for CASSLGPGTLNTEAFF.

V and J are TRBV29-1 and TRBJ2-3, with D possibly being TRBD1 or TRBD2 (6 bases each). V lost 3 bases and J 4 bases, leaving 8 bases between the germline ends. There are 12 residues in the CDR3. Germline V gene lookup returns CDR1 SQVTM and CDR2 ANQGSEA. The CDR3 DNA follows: TGCAGCGTTGACGGGGGCGCAGATACGCAGTATTTT. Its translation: CSVDGGADTQYF.